One and the same sample provided the 25 T cell receptor beta chains below, sequenced in a study of T cell changes during pregnancy in multiple sclerosis. Assay used: immunoSEQ multiplex PCR; TCRdb lists only in-frame clones, some missing. The data hold under 50,000 clones, with about 90% observed a single time. Source: CD4+ T cells from peripheral blood mononuclear cells, taken in the third trimester of pregnancy. The receptor source for this set is a female donor with multiple sclerosis, enrolled in a pregnancy study.

The V and J genes are TRBV29-1 and TRBJ1-5; D gene uncertain. V lost 6 bases and J lost 4, with 10 bases in between. The CDR3 has 12 amino acids. Germline CDR1 is SQVTM and CDR2 is ANQGSEA. CDR3 nucleotide sequence: TGCAGCGTAGCTTCGGGGAATCAGCCCCAGCATTTT. Its protein is CSVASGNQPQHF.

The chain combines TRBV5-6 with TRBJ1-1; 9 nucleotides agree with TRBD1. This CDR3 has 15 amino acids. Looked up from germline, CDR1 is SGHDT and CDR2 is YYEEEE. Trimming removed 2 bases from V and 5 bases from J; junction bases left unmatched: 7. The CDR3: CASSLQGAISTEAFF. The CDR3 DNA reads as TGTGCCAGCAGCTTACAGGGGGCAATTTCGACTGAAGCTTTCTTT.

The chain couples TRBV10-3 to TRBJ1-2, with D possibly TRBD1 on 6 matching bases. Germline loops: CDR1 ENHRY, CDR2 SYGVKD. The CDR3 extends over 18 amino acids. Trimming cost V 0 bases and J 0 bases, with 17 bases left between them. The CDR3 loop reads CAISESGTPTRANYGYTF. For the CDR3, the DNA is TGTGCCATCAGTGAGTCCGGGACACCGACTCGAGCTAACTATGGCTACACCTTC.

This chain links TRBV30 with TRBJ1-4, with 7 bases identical to TRBD1. The CDR3 totals 12 residues. Germline lookup yields CDR1 GTSNPN and CDR2 SVGIG (reference sequence). J lost 9 bases, V lost 3 bases, and 4 bases had no gene match. The CDR3 DNA sequence: TGTGCCTGGAGGACAGGGCCAAAAAAACTGTTTTTT. Translated: CAWRTGPKKLFF. The entire variable domain, with the rest obtained from reference TRBV30 and TRBJ1-4, is as follows: SQTIHQWPATLVQPVGSPLSLECTVEGTSNPNLYWYRQAAGRGLQLLFYSVGIGQISSEVPQNLSASRPQDRQFILSSKKLLLSDSGFYLCAWRTGPKKLFFGSGTQLSVL.

The sample holds one count of this clone. The chain uses TRBV28 and TRBJ2-1; TRBD1 might be the D (5 bases). The CDR3 runs 15 residues. With 1 base removed from V and 2 bases from J, the gap between germline ends came to 9 bases. Germline CDR1 is MDHEN and CDR2 is SYDVKM. Here the CDR3 DNA reads TGTGCCAGCAGTTTATCAGGGTACACCTACAATGAGCAGTTCTTC. Its translation is CASSLSGYTYNEQFF.

This chain joins TRBV10-3 and TRBJ2-2; 11 nucleotides agree with TRBD2. The CDR3 runs 16 residues. Trimming took 11 bases from V and 3 from J; bases not matched to a gene: 11. From germline, CDR1 is ENHRY and CDR2 SYGVKD. The CDR3 nucleotides read TGTGCCCTCGGAGGACCGGGACTAGCGGACACCGGGGAGCTGTTTTTT. Its translation: CALGGPGLADTGELFF.

CDR3 nucleotides: TGTGCCTGGAGTACGATTTTGAAAGGGACTAGCGGGACCAATGAGCAGTTCTTC. Translated: CAWSTILKGTSGTNEQFF. The rearrangement joins TRBV30 to TRBJ2-1; 13 nucleotides match TRBD2. Germline CDR1 is GTSNPN and CDR2 is SVGIG (reference sequence). V lost 2 bases, J lost 6 bases, and 13 bases stayed unmatched. The CDR3 is 18 residues long.

This chain joins TRBV5-1 and TRBJ1-2, with D unresolved. The CDR3 totals 13 residues. Germline-derived CDR1 and CDR2 are SGHRS and YFSETQ. Trimming took off 2 bases at V and 8 bases at J, with 13 bases between the two ends. CDR3 DNA sequence: TGCGCCAGCAGCTTTACAGACGCTCAGGGCTACACCTTC. Translating it yields CASSFTDAQGYTF.

J is TRBJ1-2 and V is TRBV29-1; TRBD1 is a possible D gene (5 bases). This CDR3 region has 12 residues. Germline CDR1 SQVTM, CDR2 ANQGSEA. V gave up 7 bases and J gave up 7 bases, with 16 bases separating them. The CDR3 bases are TGCAGCGCGGAAGGGGCTTTAGGTGGCTACACCTTC. It is translated as CSAEGALGGYTF.

The rearrangement joins TRBV6-5 to TRBJ2-2; tentatively, D is TRBD2 (6 bases). V was clipped by 2 bases and J by 5 bases, with 15 bases between them. This CDR3 is built from 16 residues. Looked up from germline, CDR1 is MNHEY and CDR2 is SVGAGI. CDR3 sequence (DNA): TGTGCCAGCAGTTACCCGGGTACCGGAGGGACCGGGGAGCTGTTTTTT. It yields the protein CASSYPGTGGTGELFF.

The chain combines TRBV12-5 with TRBJ1-1; D is uncertain. CDR1 is LGHNT, CDR2 FRNRAP, per germline. The CDR3 totals 12 residues. Deletions cut 4 bases from V and 1 base from J, with 4 bases between. The CDR3 sequence: CASGSRNTEAFF. DNA for the CDR3: TGTGCTAGTGGTTCCAGGAACACTGAAGCTTTCTTT.

The rearrangement links TRBV11-2 to TRBJ1-3, with D maybe TRBD1 (6 bases). V lost 1 base and J lost 0, with 10 bases in between. There are 16 residues in the CDR3. The germline V gene has CDR1 SGHAT and CDR2 FQNNGV. Here the CDR3 DNA reads TGTGCCAGCAGCTTAGGGACAGATAGCTCTGGAAACACCATATATTTT. Its protein is CASSLGTDSSGNTIYF.

The chain links TRBV18 to TRBJ2-3; TRBD2 matches at 13 bases. The V gene end was trimmed by 4 bases and the J gene end by 4 bases; junction bases not matched to a gene: 8. Germline CDR1 and CDR2: KGHSH and LQKENI. The CDR3 length is 17 residues. CDR3 loop: CASSQEGTSGNPDTQYF. The CDR3 nucleotides read TGTGCCAGCTCACAAGAGGGGACTAGCGGGAACCCAGATACGCAGTATTTT. Full variable domain (rest looked up from reference TRBV18 and TRBJ2-3): NAGVMQNPRHLVRRRGQEARLRCSPMKGHSHVYWYRQLPEEGLKFMVYLQKENIIDESGMPKERFSAEFPKEGPSILRIQQVVRGDSAAYFCASSQEGTSGNPDTQYFGPGTRLTVL.

V usage is TRBV6-4 and J usage is TRBJ1-1; possibly TRBD1 for D (5 bases). CDR3 length: 13 residues. Trimming left V 3 bases short and J 2 bases short, with 7 bases between. CDR1 is MRHNA and CDR2 is SNTAGT in the germline V gene. The CDR3 region has the DNA TGTGCCAGCAGTGAACAGGATAACACTGAAGCTTTCTTT. Translation: CASSEQDNTEAFF.

The chain employs TRBV18 and TRBJ1-3; D gene unclear. Looked up from germline, CDR1 is KGHSH and CDR2 is LQKENI. The CDR3 contains 14 residues. Deletions cut 6 bases from V and 0 bases from J, with 9 bases between. CDR3 in amino acids: CASSPEDSGNTIYF. The CDR3 region has the DNA TGTGCCAGCTCCCCCGAGGACTCTGGAAACACCATATATTTT.

The chain recombines TRBV5-1 with TRBJ2-5, with TRBD1 matching 12 bases. V gave up 7 bases and J gave up 6 bases; unmatched junction bases: 10. The CDR3 totals 15 residues. CDR1 and CDR2 from the germline V gene are SGHRS and YFSETQ. The CDR3 coding sequence is TGCGCCAGCGGCACAGGGACAGGGGGCGGGAAGACCCAGTACTTC. Amino acid sequence: CASGTGTGGGKTQYF.

This chain uses TRBV7-2 with TRBJ2-1; maybe TRBD2 (5 bases). Per the germline V gene, CDR1 is SGHTA and CDR2 is FQGNSA. V gave up 0 bases and J gave up 8 bases, with 8 bases separating them. This CDR3 is built from 13 residues. The CDR3 loop is CASSLALAHEQFF. CDR3 DNA: TGTGCCAGCAGCTTAGCGCTAGCACATGAGCAGTTCTTC.

The V and J genes are TRBV28 and TRBJ1-2; 8 positions agree with TRBD1. The CDR3 spans 15 residues. V shed 5 bases, J shed 3 bases, and the junction held 8 bases outside the gene matches. Germline CDR1 reads MDHEN; CDR2 reads SYDVKM. The CDR3, as DNA: TGTGCCAGCAGTCCCGGCAGGGGACAGGACTATGGCTACACCTTC. It yields the protein CASSPGRGQDYGYTF.

The genes are TRBV30 and TRBJ2-7; TRBD2 matches at 8 bases. V trimming: 5 bases; J trimming: 2 bases; junction bases outside the gene matches: 8. The CDR3 runs to 14 residues. The germline gives CDR1 GTSNPN, CDR2 SVGIG (reference sequence). CDR3 in amino acids: CAWALPGLAYEQYF. Here the CDR3 DNA reads TGTGCCTGGGCCCTTCCGGGACTAGCCTACGAGCAGTACTTC.

The rearrangement joins TRBV5-1 to TRBJ1-2, with a weak D call TRBD1 (6 bases). This CDR3 spans 15 amino acids. Germline CDR1 is SGHRS and CDR2 is YFSETQ. The V gene lost 0 bases and the J gene lost 8 bases, with 17 bases spanning the gap. The CDR3 region has the DNA TGCGCCAGCAGCTTGGATTGGGACAAGGGGAGCGGCTACACCTTC. Residues: CASSLDWDKGSGYTF.

The chain carries TRBV5-4 and TRBJ1-2; unclear D gene. The V end lost 0 bases, the J end lost 7 bases, and 13 bases lay between the germline ends. Germline CDR1 and CDR2: SGHNT and YYREEE (reference sequence). The CDR3 is 14 residues long. CDR3 protein: CASSLDLAGLGYTF. In DNA, the CDR3 is TGTGCCAGCAGCTTGGACCTCGCTGGGCTTGGCTACACCTTC.

This chain links TRBV27 with TRBJ2-5; 12 nucleotides match TRBD1. The V and J ends lost 10 bases and 0 bases, in that order; junction bases with no gene match: 9. The CDR3 totals 16 residues. Germline CDR1 MNHEY, CDR2 SMNVEV (reference sequence). The CDR3 DNA reads as TGTGCCACCCGGGACAGGGGGCATAGAAACCAAGAGACCCAGTACTTC. This translates into CATRDRGHRNQETQYF.

The rearrangement uses TRBV4-1 and TRBJ1-3, with D hard to call. Trimming removed 6 bases from V and 0 bases from J, with 15 bases in between. Per germline, CDR1 MGHRA and CDR2 YSYEKL. The CDR3 length is 16 residues. The CDR3: CASRVIDTNSGNTIYF. The CDR3, as DNA: TGCGCCAGCAGGGTCATCGACACCAACTCTGGAAACACCATATATTTT.

V and J are TRBV7-2 and TRBJ2-5; TRBD2 matches at 7 bases. The J segment lost 2 bases and the V segment lost 0 bases, leaving 6 bases of the junction unmatched. There are 16 residues in the CDR3. Germline V gives CDR1 SGHTA, CDR2 FQGNSA. Written as DNA, the CDR3 is TGTGCCAGCAGCTTAGCGAGCGGGGCAGGTCAAGAGACCCAGTACTTC. Translation gives CASSLASGAGQETQYF.

The chain combines TRBV19 with TRBJ2-1; the match to TRBD2 covers 10 bases. With 5 bases clipped from V and 4 bases from J, the junction kept 11 bases outside the gene matches. CDR1 and CDR2 (germline): LNHDA, SQIVND (reference sequence). The CDR3 runs to 17 residues. In DNA form, the CDR3 reads TGTGCCAGTAGTCCGCGGACTAGCGGAGAAATATACAATGAGCAGTTCTTC. It translates to CASSPRTSGEIYNEQFF. Full variable domain (missing parts from reference TRBV19 and TRBJ2-1): DGGITQSPKYLFRKEGQNVTLSCEQNLNHDAMYWYRQDPGQGLRLIYYSQIVNDFQKGDIAEGYSVSREKKESFPLTVTSAQKNPTAFYLCASSPRTSGEIYNEQFFGPGTRLTVL.